These T cell receptor beta chains were read from a single sample in a study of circulating CD8 cells and anti-PD-1 response in melanoma. A single record per CDR3 protein comes from TCRdb applying MiXCR to the reads. Among some 400 distinct CDR3 sequences, roughly 9.7% were seen once, and the ten largest hold around three fifths. Sequenced here: CD8+ T cells from PBMCs, sampled at baseline or after one month of anti-PD-1 therapy (not recorded which). The source is a human donor with melanoma. The CDR3 runs from the conserved cysteine through the conserved F or W. The D gene is left open where the match is weak. A clone size is listed for some rows: how often the clone was seen (once, few, many), or a class if it is expanded.

j_call v_call cdr3_length d_call clone_size cdr3_aa cdr3_nt
TRBJ2-7 TRBV28 15 TRBD1 medium-sized CASSFKGDSSYEQYF TGTGCCAGCAGTTTTAAGGGGGACAGCTCCTACGAGCAGTACTTC
TRBJ1-1 TRBV19 13 . large CASRQRVGTEAFF TGTGCCAGTAGACAGCGGGTAGGCACTGAAGCTTTCTTT
TRBJ2-2 TRBV7-3 15 TRBD2 medium-sized CASSSLAGATGELFF TGTGCCAGCAGTTCCTTAGCGGGGGCCACCGGGGAGCTGTTTTTT
TRBJ2-7 TRBV7-9 16 . medium-sized CASSLLRGRSACEQYF TGTGCCAGCAGCTTACTTCGGGGCAGGTCAGCCTGCGAGCAGTACTTC
TRBJ2-1 TRBV6-4 16 TRBD2 . CASTGGPFSSCNEQFF TGTGCCAGCACGGGGGGGCCGTTTAGCTCCTGCAATGAGCAGTTCTTC
TRBJ2-5 TRBV7-2 15 TRBD2 large CASSYTSGRWETQYF TGTGCCAGCAGCTACACTAGCGGGCGGTGGGAGACCCAGTACTTC
TRBJ1-4 TRBV11-2 16 . . CASSLDLGAVNEKLFF TGTGCCAGCAGCTTAGATCTGGGGGCGGTAAATGAAAAACTGTTTTTT
TRBJ2-5 TRBV25-1 16 TRBD1 large CASSDPWTGWVETQYF TGTGCCAGCAGTGACCCCTGGACAGGGTGGGTGGAGACCCAGTACTTC
TRBJ2-7 TRBV28 13 . large CASRPFSTYEQYF TGTGCCAGCCGCCCTTTCTCAACCTACGAGCAGTACTTC
TRBJ2-7 TRBV12-3/TRBV12-4 13 TRBD2 medium-sized CASRDGTSGVGVF TGTGCCAGCAGGGACGGGACTAGCGGGGTAGGGGTCTTC
TRBJ1-5 TRBV18 13 . . CASSPLGADTQHF TGTGCCAGCTCACCACTAGGCGCAGATACGCAGCATTTT
TRBJ2-7 TRBV28 14 TRBD1 large CASEAGGARYEQYF TGTGCCAGCGAGGCAGGGGGCGCGAGGTACGAGCAGTACTTC
TRBJ2-7 TRBV5-4 14 . . CASSPQGTAYEQYF TGTGCCAGCAGCCCGCAGGGGACCGCCTACGAGCAGTACTTC
TRBJ2-2 TRBV19 15 . large CASRALLGGAGELFF TGTGCCAGTAGAGCCCTCCTCGGCGGAGCCGGGGAGCTGTTTTTT
TRBJ1-5 TRBV7-6 13 . large CASSPQPNQPQHF TGTGCCAGCAGCCCCCAACCCAATCAGCCCCAGCATTTT
TRBJ2-7 TRBV28 17 TRBD2 large CASSSRPGSGRAHEQYF TGTGCCAGCAGTTCCCGACCGGGTAGCGGGAGGGCCCACGAGCAGTACTTC
TRBJ2-3 TRBV2 16 . large CASTERGGRRTDTQYF TGTGCCAGCACTGAACGTGGGGGGCGCCGGACAGATACGCAGTATTTT
TRBJ2-7 TRBV28 16 . large CASSSPRDPPADEQYF TGTGCCAGCAGTTCTCCCCGGGACCCGCCGGCCGATGAGCAGTACTTC
TRBJ2-7 TRBV25-1 15 . large CASSATGTRPYEQYF TGTGCCAGCAGTGCAACCGGGACGCGTCCCTACGAGCAGTACTTC
TRBJ2-1 TRBV20-1 14 TRBD2 medium-sized CSAPLAGGPDEQFF TGCAGTGCTCCACTAGCGGGAGGGCCCGATGAGCAGTTCTTC
TRBJ2-7 TRBV4-1 15 TRBD1 medium-sized CASSQGQGKSYEQYF TGCGCCAGCAGCCAAGGACAGGGGAAATCCTACGAGCAGTACTTC
TRBJ2-3 TRBV6-6 18 . . CASSYSPEVTSSTDTQCF TGTGCCAGCAGTTACTCGCCGGAGGTGACTAGTAGCACAGATACGCAGTGTTTT
TRBJ2-1 TRBV19 13 . few CASRPNAYNEQFF TGTGCCAGTAGGCCCAACGCCTACAATGAGCAGTTCTTC
TRBJ1-6 TRBV27 16 TRBD1 medium-sized CASSSRGQGNRKALHF TGTGCCAGCAGTTCCAGGGGACAGGGGAATCGCAAGGCCCTCCACTTT